The source of this TCR beta chain is a study of cytomegalovirus exposure and HLA in healthy donors (dated by TCRdb to the late 2010s). In the study overall: The 500 to 800 repertoires of the first cohort and the 120 or so validation repertoires were produced on the same platform, according to a later analysis. The study was designed to test whether signatures of past pathogen exposure could be identified by cataloging public T cell receptors. In addition to the first cohort of about 650 subjects, a separate validation cohort of 120 different subjects was used. The study combined high-throughput TCR immunosequencing, statistical association of individual TCRs with disease status, and machine learning to predict cytomegalovirus infection status. The full study reports these points: While some public TCRs were present in many individuals, most TCR sequences turned up only very rarely across donors. The classifier was reported to diagnose cytomegalovirus status with high specificity and sensitivity in both the original cohort and the validation cohort. A few of the identified cytomegalovirus-associated TCR beta chains were confirmed in vitro to be specific for cytomegalovirus antigens. A later analysis found that TCRs clustered in the first cohort also tended to co-occur in the 110 or so validation repertoires, with about 94% of cluster scores above 0. The validation cohort had no HLA typing available for a later analysis, so co-occurrence within that cohort was assessed over all 130 or so repertoires. It was suggested by the authors that the approach could potentially be generalized to other disease states and immunological phenotypes. The study gave a list of more than 150 TCR beta chains associated with cytomegalovirus.

The donors belonged to the validation cohort of approximately 130 subjects, which was separate from the approximately 660-subject first cohort. The library came from the immunoSEQ multiplex PCR assay. Under the source paper's analysis protocol: To diagnose cytomegalovirus status from the catalog of TCR beta chain sequences, a statistical classification framework was built. Not all clones reach the TCRdb copy of this immuneACCESS table, which keeps in-frame sequences only. Checked studies attribute under half of the gap to unresolved V genes and leave the rest unexplained. D and trimming were read from the DNA, whereas the V and J calls and clone size are those reported in that table. The sample records about 150,000 clones, roughly 90% of which are singletons. More than 20% of the sample is held by the ten biggest clonotypes. There are many counts of this clone. Its binding antigen is unknown. No per-base quality is available; no much larger clone lies one base away.

CDR1 and CDR2, looked up from the germline V gene, are SGHVS and FQNEAQ. The germline V end is reduced by 4 bases and the J end by 5 bases; junction bases left unmatched: 4. Taken from cysteine to phenylalanine, the CDR3 has 15 residues. Of the read, only the CDR3 DNA is kept; its 45 bases are in frame from base 1. Sequences were obtained from PBMCs. The rearrangement combines TRBV7-8 with TRBJ2-3, with 12 bases in between that match TRBD2. The clonotype was recovered from a man younger than 35 in good health and CMV-seropositive. In nucleotide form, the sequence is TGTGCCAGCAGCTCGACTAGCGGGAGAGAAGATACGCAGTATTTT. It is translated as CASSSTSGREDTQYF.